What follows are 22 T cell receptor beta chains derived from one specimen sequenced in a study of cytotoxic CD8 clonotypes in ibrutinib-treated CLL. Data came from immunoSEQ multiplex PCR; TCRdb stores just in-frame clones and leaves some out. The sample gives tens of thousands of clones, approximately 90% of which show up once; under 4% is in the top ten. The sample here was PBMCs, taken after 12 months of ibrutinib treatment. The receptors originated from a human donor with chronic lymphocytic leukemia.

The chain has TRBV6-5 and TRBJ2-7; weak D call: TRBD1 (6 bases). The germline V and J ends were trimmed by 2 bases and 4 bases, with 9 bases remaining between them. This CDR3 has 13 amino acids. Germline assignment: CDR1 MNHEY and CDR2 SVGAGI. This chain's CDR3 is CASSYGQIYEQYF. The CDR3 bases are TGTGCCAGCAGTTACGGACAGATATACGAGCAGTACTTC.

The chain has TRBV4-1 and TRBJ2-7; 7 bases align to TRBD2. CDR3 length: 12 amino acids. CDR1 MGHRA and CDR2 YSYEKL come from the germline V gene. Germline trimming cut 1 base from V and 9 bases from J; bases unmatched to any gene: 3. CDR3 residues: CASSQGTGGQYF. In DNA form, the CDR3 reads TGCGCCAGCAGCCAAGGGACGGGGGGGCAGTACTTC.

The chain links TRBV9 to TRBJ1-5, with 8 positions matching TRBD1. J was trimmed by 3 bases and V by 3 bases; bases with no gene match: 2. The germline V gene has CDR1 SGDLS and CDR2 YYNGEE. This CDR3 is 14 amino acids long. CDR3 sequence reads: CASSATGVNQPQHF. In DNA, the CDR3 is TGTGCCAGCAGCGCGACAGGGGTCAATCAGCCCCAGCATTTT.

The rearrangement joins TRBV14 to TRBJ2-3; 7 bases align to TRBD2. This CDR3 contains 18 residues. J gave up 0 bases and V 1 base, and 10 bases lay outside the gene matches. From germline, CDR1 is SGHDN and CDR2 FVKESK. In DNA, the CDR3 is TGTGCCAGCAGCCAAGTCGTGCGGGAGTGGGGAAGCACAGATACGCAGTATTTT. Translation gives CASSQVVREWGSTDTQYF. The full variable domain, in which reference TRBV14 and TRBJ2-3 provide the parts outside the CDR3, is EAGVTQFPSHSVIEKGQTVTLRCDPISGHDNLYWYRRVMGKEIKFLLHFVKESKQDESGMPNNRFLAERTGGTYSTLKVQPAELEDSGVYFCASSQVVREWGSTDTQYFGPGTRLTVL.

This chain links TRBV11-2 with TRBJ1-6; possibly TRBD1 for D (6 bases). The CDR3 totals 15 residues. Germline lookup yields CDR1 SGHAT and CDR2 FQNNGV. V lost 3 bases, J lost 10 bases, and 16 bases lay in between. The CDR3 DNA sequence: TGTGCCAGCAGCTTTAGTTCGGGGGCCGGGTCACCCCTCCACTTT. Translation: CASSFSSGAGSPLHF.

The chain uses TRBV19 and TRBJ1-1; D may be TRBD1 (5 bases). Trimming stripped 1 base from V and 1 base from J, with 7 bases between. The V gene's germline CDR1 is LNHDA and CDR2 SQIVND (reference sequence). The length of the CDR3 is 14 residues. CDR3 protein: CASSIVRGNTEAFF. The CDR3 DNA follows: TGTGCCAGTAGTATAGTTAGGGGGAACACTGAAGCTTTCTTT. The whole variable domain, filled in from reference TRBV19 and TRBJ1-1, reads DGGITQSPKYLFRKEGQNVTLSCEQNLNHDAMYWYRQDPGQGLRLIYYSQIVNDFQKGDIAEGYSVSREKKESFPLTVTSAQKNPTAFYLCASSIVRGNTEAFFGQGTRLTVV.

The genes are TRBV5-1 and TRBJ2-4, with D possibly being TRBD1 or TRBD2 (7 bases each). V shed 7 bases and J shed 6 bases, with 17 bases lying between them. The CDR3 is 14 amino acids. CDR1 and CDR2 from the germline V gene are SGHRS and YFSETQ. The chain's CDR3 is CASARGGAGNIQYF. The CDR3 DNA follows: TGCGCCAGCGCCAGGGGGGGGGCTGGAAACATTCAGTACTTC.

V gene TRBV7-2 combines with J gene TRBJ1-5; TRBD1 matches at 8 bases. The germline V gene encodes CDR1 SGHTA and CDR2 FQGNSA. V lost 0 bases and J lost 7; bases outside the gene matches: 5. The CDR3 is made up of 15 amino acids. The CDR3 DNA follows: TGTGCCAGCAGCTTAGCTCAGGGGGCTGGGCAGCCCCAGCATTTT. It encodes CASSLAQGAGQPQHF.

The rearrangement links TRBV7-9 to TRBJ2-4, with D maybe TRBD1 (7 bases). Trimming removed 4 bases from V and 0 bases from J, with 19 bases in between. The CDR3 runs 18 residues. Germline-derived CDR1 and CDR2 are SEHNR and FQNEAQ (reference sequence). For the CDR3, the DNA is TGTGCCAGCAGCTCACGGGGGACAGCTACCCTAGCCAAAAACATTCAGTACTTC. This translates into CASSSRGTATLAKNIQYF.

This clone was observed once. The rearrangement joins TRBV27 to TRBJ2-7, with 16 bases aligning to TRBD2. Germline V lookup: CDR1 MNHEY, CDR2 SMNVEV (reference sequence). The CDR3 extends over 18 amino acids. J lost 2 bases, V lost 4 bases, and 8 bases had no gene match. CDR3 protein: CASSSGTSGRAGTYEQYF. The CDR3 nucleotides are TGTGCCAGCAGTTCGGGGACTAGCGGGAGGGCGGGAACCTACGAGCAGTACTTC.

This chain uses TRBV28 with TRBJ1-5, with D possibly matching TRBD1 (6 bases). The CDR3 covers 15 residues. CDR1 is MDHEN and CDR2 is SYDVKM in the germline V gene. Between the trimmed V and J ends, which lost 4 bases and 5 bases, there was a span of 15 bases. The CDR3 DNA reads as TGTGCCAGCAGTTCAGGAGGGGGTTGGGATCAGCCCCAGCATTTT. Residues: CASSSGGGWDQPQHF.

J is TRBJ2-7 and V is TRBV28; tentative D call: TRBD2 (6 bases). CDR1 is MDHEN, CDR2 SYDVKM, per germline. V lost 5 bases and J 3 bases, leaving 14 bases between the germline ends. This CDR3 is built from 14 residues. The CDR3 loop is CASSLVRDDYEQYF. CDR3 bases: TGTGCCAGCAGTCTGGTGCGGGACGACTACGAGCAGTACTTC.

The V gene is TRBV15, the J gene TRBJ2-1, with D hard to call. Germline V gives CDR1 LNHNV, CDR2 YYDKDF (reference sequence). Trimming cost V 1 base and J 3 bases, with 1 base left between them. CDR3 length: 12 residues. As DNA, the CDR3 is TGTGCCACCAGCAGAGGCTACAATGAGCAGTTCTTC. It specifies CATSRGYNEQFF.

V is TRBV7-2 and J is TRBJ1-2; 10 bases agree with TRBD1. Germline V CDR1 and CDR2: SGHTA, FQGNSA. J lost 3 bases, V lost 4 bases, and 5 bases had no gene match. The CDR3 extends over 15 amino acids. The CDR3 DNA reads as TGTGCCAGCAGCTCCCGGACAGGGGGAGACTATGGCTACACCTTC. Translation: CASSSRTGGDYGYTF. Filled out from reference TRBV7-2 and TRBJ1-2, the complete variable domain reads GAGVSQSPSNKVTEKGKDVELRCDPISGHTALYWYRQSLGQGLEFLIYFQGNSAPDKSGLPSDRFSAERTGGSVSTLTIQRTQQEDSAVYLCASSSRTGGDYGYTFGSGTRLTVV.

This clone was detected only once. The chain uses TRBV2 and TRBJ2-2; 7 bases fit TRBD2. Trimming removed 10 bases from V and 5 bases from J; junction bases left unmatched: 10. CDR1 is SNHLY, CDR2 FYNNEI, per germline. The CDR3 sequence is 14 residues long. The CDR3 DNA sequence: TGTGCCACCAAAGCGGGGCCGTTAACCGGGGAGCTGTTTTTT. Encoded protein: CATKAGPLTGELFF. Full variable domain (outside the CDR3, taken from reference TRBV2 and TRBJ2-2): EPEVTQTPSHQVTQMGQEVILRCVPISNHLYFYWYRQILGQKVEFLVSFYNNEISEKSEIFDDQFSVERPDGSNFTLKIRSTKLEDSAMYFCATKAGPLTGELFFGEGSRLTVL.

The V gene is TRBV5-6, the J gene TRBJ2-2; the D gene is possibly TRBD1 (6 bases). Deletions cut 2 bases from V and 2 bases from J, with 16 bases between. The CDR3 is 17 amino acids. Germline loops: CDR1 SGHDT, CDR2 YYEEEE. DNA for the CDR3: TGTGCCAGCAGCTTTTTATGGGGGCGAATTAACACCGGGGAGCTGTTTTTT. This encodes CASSFLWGRINTGELFF.

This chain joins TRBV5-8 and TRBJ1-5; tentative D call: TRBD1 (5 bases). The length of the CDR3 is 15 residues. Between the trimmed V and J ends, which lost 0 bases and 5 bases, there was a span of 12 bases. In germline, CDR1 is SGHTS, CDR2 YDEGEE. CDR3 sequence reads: CASSLGREWDQPQHF. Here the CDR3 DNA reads TGTGCCAGCAGCTTGGGCAGGGAATGGGATCAGCCCCAGCATTTT.

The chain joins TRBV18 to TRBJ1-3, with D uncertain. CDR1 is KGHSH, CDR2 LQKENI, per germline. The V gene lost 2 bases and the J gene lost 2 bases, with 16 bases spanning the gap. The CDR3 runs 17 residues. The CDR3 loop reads CASSPRDVGQTGNTIYF. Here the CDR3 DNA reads TGTGCCAGCTCACCAAGAGACGTAGGTCAGACTGGAAACACCATATATTTT.

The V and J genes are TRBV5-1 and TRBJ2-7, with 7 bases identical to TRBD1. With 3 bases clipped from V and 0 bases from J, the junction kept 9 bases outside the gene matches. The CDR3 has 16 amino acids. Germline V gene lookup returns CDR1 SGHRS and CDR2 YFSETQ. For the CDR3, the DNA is TGCGCCAGCAGCTCCGGACAGGTAGATTCCTCCTACGAGCAGTACTTC. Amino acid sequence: CASSSGQVDSSYEQYF.

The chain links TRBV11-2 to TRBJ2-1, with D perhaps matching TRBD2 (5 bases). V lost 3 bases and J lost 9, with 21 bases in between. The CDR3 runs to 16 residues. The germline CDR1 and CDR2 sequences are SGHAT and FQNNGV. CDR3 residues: CASSFGPDSRRGEQFF. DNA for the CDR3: TGTGCCAGCAGCTTTGGGCCGGACTCACGTAGAGGTGAGCAGTTCTTC.

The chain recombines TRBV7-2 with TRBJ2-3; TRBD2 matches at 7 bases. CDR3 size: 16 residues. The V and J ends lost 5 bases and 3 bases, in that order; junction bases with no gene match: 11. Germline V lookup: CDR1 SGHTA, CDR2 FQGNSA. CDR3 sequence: CASSPYRGEGTDTQYF. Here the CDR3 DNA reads TGTGCCAGCAGCCCATACCGGGGGGAGGGGACAGATACGCAGTATTTT. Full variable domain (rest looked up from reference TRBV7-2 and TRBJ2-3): GAGVSQSPSNKVTEKGKDVELRCDPISGHTALYWYRQSLGQGLEFLIYFQGNSAPDKSGLPSDRFSAERTGGSVSTLTIQRTQQEDSAVYLCASSPYRGEGTDTQYFGPGTRLTVL.

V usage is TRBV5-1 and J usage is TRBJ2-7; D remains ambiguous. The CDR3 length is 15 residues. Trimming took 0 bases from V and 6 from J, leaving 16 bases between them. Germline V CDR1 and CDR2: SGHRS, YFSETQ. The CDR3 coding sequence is TGCGCCAGCAGCTTGGATGGTCACACCAGCACCGAGCAGTACTTC. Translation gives CASSLDGHTSTEQYF.